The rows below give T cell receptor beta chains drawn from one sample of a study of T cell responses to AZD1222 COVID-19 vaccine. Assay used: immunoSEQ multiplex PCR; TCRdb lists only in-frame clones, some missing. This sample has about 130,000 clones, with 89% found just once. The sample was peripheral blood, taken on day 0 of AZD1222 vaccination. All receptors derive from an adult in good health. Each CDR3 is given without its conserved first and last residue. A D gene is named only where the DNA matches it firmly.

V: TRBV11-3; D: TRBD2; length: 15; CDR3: ASSLDTLAGSGETQY
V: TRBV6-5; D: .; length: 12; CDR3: ASSLTGIHEKLF
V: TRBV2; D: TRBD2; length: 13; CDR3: ASTKGSGRDSEQF
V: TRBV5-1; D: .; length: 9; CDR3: ASSLGGDLF
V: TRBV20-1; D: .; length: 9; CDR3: SVQRDGGYT
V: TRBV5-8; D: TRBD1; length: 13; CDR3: ASSRDSLHNYGYT
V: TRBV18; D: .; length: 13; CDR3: ASSSLIEGAHGYT
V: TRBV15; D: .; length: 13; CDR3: ATSRDLASHVGYT
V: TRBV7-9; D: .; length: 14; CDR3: AIPGSLSSGANVLT
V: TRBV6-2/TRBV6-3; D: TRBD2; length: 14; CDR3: ASSLGIFGGSNEQF
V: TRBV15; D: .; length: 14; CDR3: ATSRDLELASGEQF
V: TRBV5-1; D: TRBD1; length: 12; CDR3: ASSLGQGAFGYT
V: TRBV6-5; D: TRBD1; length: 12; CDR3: ASSPDRARRELF
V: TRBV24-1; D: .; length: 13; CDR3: ATSDSLATSYEQY
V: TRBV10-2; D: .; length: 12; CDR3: ASSESGAFSEAF
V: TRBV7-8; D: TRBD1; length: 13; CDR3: ASSLETGGTYGYT
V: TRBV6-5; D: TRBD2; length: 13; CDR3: ASKLRAGGFNEQF
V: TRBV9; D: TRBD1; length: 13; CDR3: ASSSRTGYLHEQY
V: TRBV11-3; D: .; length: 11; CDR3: ASSLIAYNEQF
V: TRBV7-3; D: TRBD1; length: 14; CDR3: ASSPGWGQGPDTQY
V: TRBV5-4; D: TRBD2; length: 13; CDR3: ASSFGLAGGETQY
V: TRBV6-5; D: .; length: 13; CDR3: ASNTQGRESYEQY
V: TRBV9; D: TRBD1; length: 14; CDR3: ASSAGVGQGNTEAF
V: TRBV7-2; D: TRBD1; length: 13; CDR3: ASSSPGTGRYEQY
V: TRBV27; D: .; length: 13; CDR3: ASSFRGTVSYEQY
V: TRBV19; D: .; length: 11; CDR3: ASSRGIPDTQY
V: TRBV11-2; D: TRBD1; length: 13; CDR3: ASSQNRGREDGYT
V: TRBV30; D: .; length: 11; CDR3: AWRGGANYGYT
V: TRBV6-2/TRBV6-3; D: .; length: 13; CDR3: ASSYGGLPTGELF
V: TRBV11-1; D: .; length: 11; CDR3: ASSSDNGYEQY
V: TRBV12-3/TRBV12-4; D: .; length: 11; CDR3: ASSPGWNTEAF
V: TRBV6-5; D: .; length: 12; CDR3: ASSYSGEAYEQY
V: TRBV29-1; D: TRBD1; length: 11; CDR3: SVAGTGVPGYT
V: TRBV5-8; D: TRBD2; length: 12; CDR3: ASSLAGPSYEQY
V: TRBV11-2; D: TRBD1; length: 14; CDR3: ASSPGQGVVNTEAF
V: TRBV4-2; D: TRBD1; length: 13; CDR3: ASSHLRGGGTEAF
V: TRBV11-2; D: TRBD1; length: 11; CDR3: ASSSGQLVEQY
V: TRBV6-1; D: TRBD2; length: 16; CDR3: ASSEVISGRGGSYEQY
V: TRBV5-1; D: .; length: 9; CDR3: ASSLGVGYT
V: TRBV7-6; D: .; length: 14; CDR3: ASSPTPRLDPIEQY
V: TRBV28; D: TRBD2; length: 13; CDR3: ASSSGTSGSYEQY
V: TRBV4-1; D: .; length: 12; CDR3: ASSQDLSPWGYT
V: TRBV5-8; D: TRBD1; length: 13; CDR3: ASSWGTGGSYGYT
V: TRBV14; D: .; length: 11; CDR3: ASSQVIGNEQY
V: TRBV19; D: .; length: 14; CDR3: ASSQDLKPGGNTIY
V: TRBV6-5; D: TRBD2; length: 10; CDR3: ASTSAYNEQF
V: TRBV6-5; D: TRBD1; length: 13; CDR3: ASSYAGTENTEAF
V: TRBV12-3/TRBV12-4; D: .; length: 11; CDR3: ASSFQVLETQY
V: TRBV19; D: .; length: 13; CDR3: ASTPGSGLNQPQH
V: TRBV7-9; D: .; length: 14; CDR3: ASSLVLARSYNEQF
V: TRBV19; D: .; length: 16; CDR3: ASSTSGSWRPLNTEAF